Shown below are 15 T cell receptor beta chains from a single sample sequenced in a study of T cell responses to AZD1222 COVID-19 vaccine. Libraries were prepared by immunoSEQ multiplex PCR; TCRdb keeps only in-frame clonotypes and omits some of them. The profile shows 85,000 to 90,000 clones, around 88% of them singletons. This sample comprised peripheral blood, obtained on day 0 of MenACWY control vaccination. The receptors shown here come from an adult in good health.

This chain uses TRBV10-3 with TRBJ1-5; TRBD1 matches at 8 bases. Trimming at V came to 7 bases and at J to 7 bases, leaving 9 bases not matched to a gene. The germline V gene encodes CDR1 ENHRY and CDR2 SYGVKD. The CDR3 has 14 residues. The CDR3 loop reads CAIKGTGGDQPQHF. CDR3 in DNA: TGTGCCATCAAAGGGACAGGTGGAGACCAGCCCCAGCATTTT.

The V and J genes are TRBV5-6 and TRBJ1-1; D is unclear. This CDR3 contains 14 residues. Looked up from germline, CDR1 is SGHDT and CDR2 is YYEEEE. Trimming pared 0 bases from V and 10 bases from J, leaving 16 bases between. The CDR3 DNA is TGTGCCAGCAGCTTGGAGGGCAGGAACGTCCCAGCTTTCTTT. Amino acid sequence: CASSLEGRNVPAFF.

The CDR3, as DNA: TGTGCCTGGATCCCGGACAGGGAGGGGACTGAAGCTTTCTTT. Amino acid sequence: CAWIPDREGTEAFF. This chain links TRBV30 with TRBJ1-1, with 8 bases aligning to TRBD1. Trimming took 4 bases from V and 5 from J; bases not matched to a gene: 9. From germline, CDR1 is GTSNPN and CDR2 SVGIG (reference sequence). The CDR3 contains 14 residues.

This clone was counted a few times. The CDR3 nucleotides read TGTGCCACCAGTGATTTGGGACAGGGGCTGACGAATCAGCCCCAGCATTTT. Protein: CATSDLGQGLTNQPQHF. V usage is TRBV24-1 and J usage is TRBJ1-5, with 9 bases identical to TRBD1. Germline V gives CDR1 KGHDR, CDR2 SFDVKD. Unmatched junction bases numbered 6, after V lost 0 bases and J lost 4 bases. The CDR3 is 17 residues long.

This sequence joins TRBV7-2 and TRBJ2-7; 10 bases map to TRBD2. The V and J ends lost 5 bases and 5 bases, in that order; junction bases with no gene match: 9. The CDR3 is 15 residues long. Per germline, CDR1 SGHTA and CDR2 FQGNSA. CDR3 nucleotide sequence: TGTGCCAGCAGCACCCAAGCGGGGGGGCTGGACGAGCAGTACTTC. As protein: CASSTQAGGLDEQYF.

The chain uses TRBV28 and TRBJ2-5; 7 nucleotides agree with TRBD2. Germline V CDR1 and CDR2: MDHEN, SYDVKM. The CDR3 is made up of 12 amino acids. With 10 bases clipped from V and 4 bases from J, the junction kept 6 bases outside the gene matches. As DNA, the CDR3 is TGTGCCATCGGAGGGACTACAGAGACCCAGTACTTC. This sequence encodes CAIGGTTETQYF.

The genes are TRBV5-5 and TRBJ2-7; 8 nucleotides match TRBD1. Germline assignment: CDR1 SGHKS and CDR2 YYEKEE (reference sequence). Trimming removed 3 bases from V and 3 bases from J; junction bases left unmatched: 8. The CDR3 has 15 amino acids. The CDR3 loop reads CASSSAGTGGYEQYF. As DNA, the CDR3 is TGTGCCAGCAGCTCGGCCGGGACAGGCGGCTACGAGCAGTACTTC.

This clone showed up just a few times. The chain is built from TRBV29-1 and TRBJ1-3, with 9 bases fitting TRBD1. Germline V gives CDR1 SQVTM, CDR2 ANQGSEA. The length of the CDR3 is 13 residues. The V and J ends lost 6 bases and 4 bases, in that order; junction bases with no gene match: 4. This CDR3 is CSVGQGLGNTIYF. The CDR3 coding sequence is TGCAGCGTCGGACAGGGGTTGGGAAACACCATATATTTT.

The chain has TRBV12-3 or TRBV12-4 and TRBJ1-2; D is ambiguous. The V end lost 6 bases, the J end lost 5 bases, and 10 bases lay between the germline ends. The CDR3 is 12 amino acids. CDR3 nucleotides: TGTGCCAGCAGCCCCTATTCTTATGGCTACACCTTC. This sequence encodes CASSPYSYGYTF.

The chain couples TRBV6-2 or TRBV6-3 to TRBJ1-2, with 8 bases fitting TRBD1. V lost 4 bases to trimming and J lost 1 base; unmatched junction nucleotides: 8. Germline CDR1 and CDR2: MNHEY and SVGEGT. The CDR3 has 16 residues. The CDR3 DNA is TGTGCCAGCAGTTCGGGGACAGGAATTCTTAACTATGGCTACACCTTC. Protein sequence: CASSSGTGILNYGYTF.

The chain is built from TRBV5-4 and TRBJ2-2; no clear D gene. The CDR3 is 13 amino acids. Trimming removed 0 bases at V and 5 bases at J, with 5 bases between. The germline V gene encodes CDR1 SGHNT and CDR2 YYREEE (reference sequence). The CDR3 protein is CASSLDGTGELFF. The CDR3 nucleotides are TGTGCCAGCAGCTTGGACGGGACCGGGGAGCTGTTTTTT.

This clone was detected only once. The rearrangement uses TRBV11-2 and TRBJ1-1; D not resolved. V dropped 7 bases and J dropped 10 bases, with 22 bases sitting between them. The CDR3 has 14 residues. Germline CDR1 and CDR2: SGHAT and FQNNGV. This CDR3 reads CASTKLGEGRGAFF. DNA of the CDR3: TGTGCCAGCACCAAACTCGGAGAAGGTCGGGGAGCTTTCTTT.

The J gene is TRBJ1-2, the V gene TRBV7-2; D not certain. CDR1 and CDR2 from the germline V gene are SGHTA and FQGNSA. Trimming stripped 1 base from V and 7 bases from J, with 13 bases between. This CDR3 region has 14 residues. CDR3 DNA sequence: TGTGCCAGCAGCTTAGATGGCAGGCTCGGTGGCTACACCTTC. Protein product: CASSLDGRLGGYTF.

The CDR3 DNA is TGTGCCAGCAGTGAAGAAGCGTTTAGGGCAGATACGCAGTATTTT. Translation gives CASSEEAFRADTQYF. V is TRBV2 and J is TRBJ2-3; D not resolved. The CDR3 is 15 residues long. Germline V gene sequence: CDR1 SNHLY, CDR2 FYNNEI. Deletions cut 1 base from V and 4 bases from J, with 12 bases between.

The CDR3 region is CSVVVASGGLGATQYF. The CDR3 nucleotides are TGCAGCGTTGTTGTGGCTAGCGGGGGCCTCGGGGCGACCCAGTACTTC. The chain has TRBV29-1 and TRBJ2-5; 10 bases align to TRBD2. The CDR3 totals 16 residues. CDR1 SQVTM and CDR2 ANQGSEA come from the germline V gene. V lost 4 bases and J lost 7; bases outside the gene matches: 15.